Each of the 32 T cell receptor beta chains below was sequenced from the same sample in a study of OX40 agonist ivuxolimab in advanced cancers. Library prep was done by the immunoSEQ multiplex PCR assay. TCRdb provides this immuneACCESS table in a form limited to in-frame rearrangements. Some clones are lacking; in checked studies, under half of them reflect an unresolved V gene, and why the rest are absent is not known. In this sample the table shows about 32,000 clones, around nine tenths of which occur a single time. Around 4.8% of the sample belongs to the ten largest clones. The sample here was CD4+ or CD8+ T cells sorted from blood, taken in a trial of the OX40 agonist ivuxolimab. These receptors were taken from an adult with an advanced solid tumor such as melanoma, head and neck, liver or kidney cancer.

The CDR3 DNA sequence: TGTGCCAGCAGCATTAGACTATATCAGCCCCAGCATTTT. Protein: CASSIRLYQPQHF. This chain links TRBV7-6 with TRBJ1-5; D is ambiguous. This CDR3 has 13 residues. CDR1 is SGHVS, CDR2 FNYEAQ, per germline. The germline V and J ends were trimmed by 5 bases and 5 bases, with 10 bases remaining between them.

V is TRBV6-1 and J is TRBJ2-1; 10 nucleotides align to TRBD1. This CDR3 is built from 16 residues. The V gene's germline CDR1 is MNHNS and CDR2 SASEGT. V trimming: 4 bases; J trimming: 3 bases; junction bases outside the gene matches: 6. This CDR3 reads CASSAEDRGYYNEQFF. In nucleotides, the CDR3 is TGTGCCAGCAGTGCTGAGGACAGGGGGTACTACAATGAGCAGTTCTTC.

The count of this clone is one. The chain joins TRBV9 to TRBJ2-3, with TRBD1 as a possible D gene (6 bases). Trimming cost V 0 bases and J 5 bases, with 16 bases left between them. The CDR3 has 16 amino acids. CDR1 is SGDLS and CDR2 is YYNGEE in the germline V gene. In DNA form, the CDR3 reads TGTGCCAGCAGCGTAGCGGGCATGGGGGCGCGAGATACGCAGTATTTT. This gives the protein CASSVAGMGARDTQYF.

This chain uses TRBV5-5 with TRBJ2-7; the match to TRBD2 covers 7 bases. Per the germline V gene, CDR1 is SGHKS and CDR2 is YYEKEE (reference sequence). This CDR3 spans 12 amino acids. V gave up 6 bases and J gave up 5 bases; unmatched junction bases: 5. CDR3 DNA sequence: TGTGCCAGCATCGGGCTAGCGGACGAGCAGTACTTC. As protein: CASIGLADEQYF.

The chain employs TRBV9 and TRBJ2-3, with 7 bases lining up with TRBD1. This CDR3 is 15 amino acids long. The V and J ends lost 1 base and 2 bases, in that order; junction bases with no gene match: 4. Per the germline V gene, CDR1 is SGDLS and CDR2 is YYNGEE. The CDR3 sequence is CASSVTGVPTDTQYF. The CDR3 nucleotides are TGTGCCAGCAGCGTAACAGGGGTCCCCACAGATACGCAGTATTTT. Full variable domain (missing parts from reference TRBV9 and TRBJ2-3): DSGVTQTPKHLITATGQRVTLRCSPRSGDLSVYWYQQSLDQGLQFLIQYYNGEERAKGNILERFSAQQFPDLHSELNLSSLELGDSALYFCASSVTGVPTDTQYFGPGTRLTVL.

The chain employs TRBV2 and TRBJ2-2, with a weak D call TRBD1 (5 bases). Trimming left V 9 bases short and J 2 bases short, with 19 bases between. The CDR3 totals 16 residues. From germline, CDR1 is SNHLY and CDR2 FYNNEI. Here the CDR3 reads CASRQSEVPNTGELFF. As DNA, the CDR3 is TGTGCCAGTAGACAGTCCGAGGTTCCCAACACCGGGGAGCTGTTTTTT.

V usage is TRBV9 and J usage is TRBJ2-5, with 12 bases aligning to TRBD2. Per the germline V gene, CDR1 is SGDLS and CDR2 is YYNGEE. The ends lost 0 bases at V and 2 bases at J; junction bases unmatched: 2. The CDR3 runs to 16 residues. CDR3 amino acids: CASSVDTSGGQETQYF. As DNA, the CDR3 is TGTGCCAGCAGCGTAGATACTAGCGGGGGGCAAGAGACCCAGTACTTC.

The V gene is TRBV6-4, the J gene TRBJ2-1, with D perhaps matching TRBD1 or TRBD2 (5 bases each). Germline CDR1 reads MRHNA; CDR2 reads SNTAGT. The length of the CDR3 is 15 residues. V shed 7 bases and J shed 5 bases, with 18 bases lying between them. CDR3 nucleotides: TGTGCCAGCACCCCCGGATCGGGACCCAACAATGAGCAGTTCTTC. Residues: CASTPGSGPNNEQFF.

V gene TRBV5-6 combines with J gene TRBJ2-1; no definite D call. The germline CDR1 and CDR2 sequences are SGHDT and YYEEEE. The CDR3 contains 12 residues. Trimming left V 7 bases short and J 6 bases short, with 11 bases between. CDR3 amino acids: CASGQYRNEQFF. CDR3 DNA sequence: TGTGCCAGCGGCCAGTATCGCAATGAGCAGTTCTTC.

The chain recombines TRBV5-1 with TRBJ1-5, with D possibly being TRBD1 (6 bases). Germline values: CDR1 SGHRS, CDR2 YFSETQ. V lost 0 bases to trimming and J lost 1 base, with 14 bases between them. This CDR3 comprises 17 residues. The DNA for the CDR3 is TGCGCCAGCAGCTTGGGTAGGGGGTTTGTGAGCAATCAGCCCCAGCATTTT. Its translation is CASSLGRGFVSNQPQHF.

The chain combines TRBV7-9 with TRBJ2-1; D remains unclear. The CDR3 runs 15 residues. Trimming stripped 4 bases from V and 0 bases from J, with 10 bases between. CDR1 is SEHNR, CDR2 FQNEAQ, per germline (reference sequence). CDR3 residues: CASSYTTSSYNEQFF. The CDR3 DNA follows: TGTGCCAGCAGCTATACTACAAGCTCCTACAATGAGCAGTTCTTC.

The CDR3: CASSQEARGGTEAFF. The CDR3, as DNA: TGCGCCAGCAGCCAAGAGGCCAGGGGCGGCACTGAAGCTTTCTTT. The rearrangement joins TRBV4-1 to TRBJ1-1, with D maybe TRBD1 (6 bases). The V end was cut by 0 bases, the J end by 4 bases, with 12 bases between. This CDR3 region has 15 residues. Germline assignment: CDR1 MGHRA and CDR2 YSYEKL.

This chain joins TRBV5-8 and TRBJ1-5; D is uncertain. V shed 3 bases and J shed 4 bases, with 8 bases lying between them. The CDR3 totals 13 residues. Germline CDR1 SGHTS, CDR2 YDEGEE. The CDR3 protein is CASSWVGNQPQHF. The CDR3 nucleotides read TGTGCCAGCAGCTGGGTGGGAAATCAGCCCCAGCATTTT.

The rearrangement links TRBV2 to TRBJ2-1; D is perhaps TRBD1 (6 bases). The CDR3 runs 16 residues. V was shortened by 8 bases and J by 0 bases, with 17 bases between the two germline ends. Germline CDR1 reads SNHLY; CDR2 reads FYNNEI. Here the CDR3 reads CASRGIRGSSYNEQFF. CDR3 in DNA: TGTGCCAGCCGGGGCATCAGGGGAAGCTCCTACAATGAGCAGTTCTTC.

This chain links TRBV28 with TRBJ1-2; TRBD1 might be the D (6 bases). Germline V gives CDR1 MDHEN, CDR2 SYDVKM. V shed 6 bases and J shed 4 bases, with 18 bases lying between them. The CDR3 has 15 amino acids. CDR3 nucleotide sequence: TGTGCCAGCAGCCCCGACCTAACAGGGATCTATGGCTACACCTTC. It translates to CASSPDLTGIYGYTF.

This rearrangement joins TRBV11-1 to TRBJ2-1; D call uncertain. Germline-derived CDR1 and CDR2 are SGHAT and FQDESV (reference sequence). The CDR3 is 11 residues long. V dropped 5 bases and J dropped 7 bases, with 6 bases sitting between them. The chain's CDR3 is CASSSQNEQFF. In nucleotides, the CDR3 is TGTGCCAGCAGCAGCCAGAATGAGCAGTTCTTC.

The V and J genes are TRBV27 and TRBJ2-7; a weak D match, TRBD2 (6 bases). Germline-derived CDR1 and CDR2 are MNHEY and SMNVEV (reference sequence). V lost 3 bases to trimming and J lost 3 bases, with 12 bases between them. The CDR3 has 14 amino acids. The DNA of the CDR3 is TGTGCCAGCAGTTTTAGGAGGGATGGCTACGAGCAGTACTTC. Translated: CASSFRRDGYEQYF.

This rearrangement joins TRBV1 to TRBJ2-1; the table's D call TRBD2 went unverified against the DNA. TRBV1 is a recognized pseudogene. This CDR3 is 16 amino acids long. The CDR3 loop is CTSSRSGGEAYNEQFF. The CDR3 DNA is TGCACCAGCAGCCGTTCGGGGGGGGAGGCCTACAATGAGCAGTTCTTC.

Only one count was recorded for this clone. This sequence joins TRBV12-1 and TRBJ1-2. TRBV12-1 is a documented pseudogene. The CDR3 has 13 residues. The CDR3 sequence: CASSFGTYYGYTF. In nucleotides, the CDR3 is TGTGCCAGCAGCTTTGGAACTTACTATGGCTACACCTTC.

The chain is built from TRBV29-1 and TRBJ2-7, with 9 bases that match TRBD2. Losses at the gene ends were 4 bases for V and 2 bases for J; bases not matched to a gene: 3. The CDR3 sequence is 13 residues long. Germline-derived CDR1 and CDR2 are SQVTM and ANQGSEA. CDR3 in DNA: TGCAGCGTTGCTATAGCGGGAGCCTACGAGCAGTACTTC. It encodes CSVAIAGAYEQYF.

V usage is TRBV9 and J usage is TRBJ2-2; tentative D call: TRBD1 (6 bases). The CDR3 consists of 16 residues. Germline assignment: CDR1 SGDLS and CDR2 YYNGEE. V lost 4 bases and J 0 bases, leaving 13 bases between the germline ends. The CDR3 DNA reads TGTGCCAGCAGCCCTCGGACAGAACCGAACACCGGGGAGCTGTTTTTT. Its translation: CASSPRTEPNTGELFF. Full variable domain (remainder filled in from reference TRBV9 and TRBJ2-2): DSGVTQTPKHLITATGQRVTLRCSPRSGDLSVYWYQQSLDQGLQFLIQYYNGEERAKGNILERFSAQQFPDLHSELNLSSLELGDSALYFCASSPRTEPNTGELFFGEGSRLTVL.

The V and J genes are TRBV11-2 and TRBJ1-1; 7 bases align to TRBD1. CDR3 length equals 17 residues. The V gene's germline CDR1 is SGHAT and CDR2 FQNNGV. The ends lost 5 bases at V and 1 base at J; junction bases unmatched: 13. The CDR3 DNA follows: TGTGCCAGCAGCCTAGGGAGAGGGGGCGGGCAGAACACTGAAGCTTTCTTT. Translated, it gives CASSLGRGGGQNTEAFF. Supplemented by reference TRBV11-2 and TRBJ1-1, the full variable domain reads EAGVAQSPRYKIIEKRQSVAFWCNPISGHATLYWYQQILGQGPKLLIQFQNNGVVDDSQLPKDRFSAERLKGVDSTLKIQPAKLEDSAVYLCASSLGRGGGQNTEAFFGQGTRLTVV.

The genes are TRBV9 and TRBJ1-5, with D uncertain. Germline CDR1 and CDR2: SGDLS and YYNGEE. The CDR3 loop spans 14 amino acids. V gave up 0 bases and J gave up 3 bases, with 7 bases separating them. As DNA, the CDR3 is TGTGCCAGCAGCGTAGCGAGTTACAATCAGCCCCAGCATTTT. As protein: CASSVASYNQPQHF.

The CDR3 DNA reads TGTGCCAGCAGCCCTCCAGGAAGTAAAGGCGCCTACGAGCAGTACGTC. Its translation is CASSPPGSKGAYEQYV. The chain joins TRBV7-9 to TRBJ2-7; D gene uncertain. V lost 5 bases to trimming and J lost 2 bases, with 19 bases between them. Per germline, CDR1 SEHNR and CDR2 FQNEAQ (reference sequence). CDR3 length: 16 amino acids.

This rearrangement joins TRBV28 to TRBJ1-4, with 8 bases fitting TRBD1. The CDR3 runs 17 residues. V trimming: 4 bases; J trimming: 8 bases; junction bases outside the gene matches: 15. From germline, CDR1 is MDHEN and CDR2 SYDVKM. CDR3 in DNA: TGTGCCAGCAGTTCGAGCACCCTTGACAGGGGAGGGGAAAAACTGTTTTTT. It codes for CASSSSTLDRGGEKLFF.

The chain links TRBV6-5 to TRBJ1-2, with 7 nucleotides matching TRBD1. This CDR3 has 16 residues. CDR1 is MNHEY, CDR2 SVGAGI, per germline. The V and J ends lost 4 bases and 3 bases, in that order; junction bases with no gene match: 11. CDR3 DNA: TGTGCCAGCAGTTTCTCGACAGGGCAGGTATACTATGGCTACACCTTC. This translates into CASSFSTGQVYYGYTF.

This chain joins TRBV27 and TRBJ2-1; possibly TRBD2 for D (5 bases). V was cut by 6 bases and J by 2 bases, with 11 bases left in between. CDR3 length: 14 amino acids. Germline V CDR1 and CDR2: MNHEY, SMNVEV (reference sequence). The CDR3 nucleotides read TGTGCCAGCAGACCTAGCATCGCCTACAATGAGCAGTTCTTC. Translating gives CASRPSIAYNEQFF.

V is TRBV7-2 and J is TRBJ1-2; perhaps TRBD1 as D (6 bases). Germline V CDR1 and CDR2: SGHTA, FQGNSA. V lost 4 bases and J 4 bases, leaving 22 bases between the germline ends. CDR3 size: 17 residues. In DNA form, the CDR3 reads TGTGCCAGCAGCTCCCAGGGGCCCGGACCGTCCAGCTATGGCTACACCTTC. The encoded protein is CASSSQGPGPSSYGYTF.

This rearrangement joins TRBV27 to TRBJ1-2; D gene ambiguous. The CDR3 contains 15 residues. V gave up 5 bases and J gave up 3 bases, with 16 bases separating them. Germline CDR1 is MNHEY and CDR2 is SMNVEV (reference sequence). CDR3 bases: TGTGCCAGCAGTCCCTCCCGGGAGGGCTACTATGGCTACACCTTC. This encodes CASSPSREGYYGYTF.

J is TRBJ1-5 and V is TRBV6-5; D uncertain. V was trimmed by 6 bases and J by 4 bases, leaving 13 bases between them. Per the germline V gene, CDR1 is MNHEY and CDR2 is SVGAGI. This CDR3 region has 14 residues. The CDR3 bases are TGTGCCAGCAGAAAGAGCCCTTTTAATCAGCCCCAGCATTTT. This translates into CASRKSPFNQPQHF.

This chain connects TRBV7-9 to TRBJ1-1; D is unresolved. This CDR3 region has 13 residues. The V gene lost 2 bases and the J gene lost 8 bases, with 12 bases spanning the gap. Germline V lookup: CDR1 SEHNR, CDR2 FQNEAQ (reference sequence). CDR3 in DNA: TGTGCCAGCAGCTTAATGGGTGCTGCAGAAGCTTTCTTT. Translation gives CASSLMGAAEAFF.

This clone came up a few times. The chain combines TRBV10-3 with TRBJ1-5; D uncertain. The CDR3 spans 16 residues. V shed 1 base and J shed 9 bases, with 19 bases lying between them. The germline CDR1 and CDR2 sequences are ENHRY and SYGVKD. The CDR3: CAISELLQTLLWPQHF. CDR3 bases: TGTGCCATCAGTGAGTTGTTACAAACCCTTCTATGGCCCCAGCATTTT.